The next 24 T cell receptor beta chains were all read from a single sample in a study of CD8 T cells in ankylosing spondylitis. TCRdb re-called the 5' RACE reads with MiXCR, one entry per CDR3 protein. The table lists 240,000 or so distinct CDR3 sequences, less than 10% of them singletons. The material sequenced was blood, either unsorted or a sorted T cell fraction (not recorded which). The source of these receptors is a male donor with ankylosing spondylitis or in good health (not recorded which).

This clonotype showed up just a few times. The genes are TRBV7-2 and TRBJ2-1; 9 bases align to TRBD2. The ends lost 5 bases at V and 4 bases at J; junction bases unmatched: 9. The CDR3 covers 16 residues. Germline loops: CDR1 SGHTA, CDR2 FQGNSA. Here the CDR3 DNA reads TGTGCCAGCAGCCAAACCCTAGCGGGGCTATACAATGAGCAGTTCTTC. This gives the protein CASSQTLAGLYNEQFF.

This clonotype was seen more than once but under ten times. The CDR3 nucleotides read TGCAGTGCCCACCGAAGAGGGAAGAAAGGGGAGCTGTTTTTT. Residues: CSAHRRGKKGELFF. This sequence joins TRBV20-1 and TRBJ2-2; a possible D gene is TRBD2 (5 bases). From germline, CDR1 is DFQATT and CDR2 SNEGSKA (reference sequence). This CDR3 has 14 amino acids. Trimming shortened V by 6 bases and J by 8 bases, and 19 bases separated the two germline ends.

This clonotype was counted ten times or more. In DNA, the CDR3 is TGCGCCAGCAGCTTGATCGGCAACACCGGGGAGCTGTTTTTT. Protein: CASSLIGNTGELFF. The chain recombines TRBV5-1 with TRBJ2-2; D call uncertain. Germline V gene data show CDR1 as SGHRS and CDR2 as YFSETQ. The CDR3 covers 14 residues. The V gene lost 1 base and the J gene lost 2 bases, with 6 bases spanning the gap.

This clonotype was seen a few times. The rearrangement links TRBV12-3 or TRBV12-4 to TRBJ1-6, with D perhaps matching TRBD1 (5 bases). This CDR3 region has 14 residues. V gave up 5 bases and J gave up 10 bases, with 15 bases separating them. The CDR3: CASSPSAGRSPLHF. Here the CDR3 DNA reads TGTGCCAGCAGTCCCTCCGCGGGGCGATCACCCCTCCACTTT.

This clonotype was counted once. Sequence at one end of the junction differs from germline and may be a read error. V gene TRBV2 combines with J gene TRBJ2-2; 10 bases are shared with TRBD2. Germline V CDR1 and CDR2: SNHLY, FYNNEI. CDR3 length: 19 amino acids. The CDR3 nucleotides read TGTGCCTGCAGTGGTTCGACTAGAGCGGGAGGGCCGGACACCGGGGAGCTGTTTTTT. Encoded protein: CACSGSTRAGGPDTGELFF.

CDR3 DNA: TGTGCCATCAGTGAAAGGCTAGCGGGTGACTCCTACAATGAGCAGTTCTTC. Translating it yields CAISERLAGDSYNEQFF. The chain recombines TRBV10-3 with TRBJ2-1; TRBD2 agrees at 8 bases. Germline V CDR1 and CDR2: ENHRY, SYGVKD. V gave up 3 bases and J gave up 0 bases; unmatched junction bases: 7. The CDR3 loop spans 17 amino acids.

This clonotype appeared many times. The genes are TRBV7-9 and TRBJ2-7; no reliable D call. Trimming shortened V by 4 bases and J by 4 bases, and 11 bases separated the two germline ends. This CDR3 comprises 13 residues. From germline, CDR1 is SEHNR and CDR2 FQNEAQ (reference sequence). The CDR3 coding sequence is TGTGCCAGCAGCTACCAGCATAGATACGAGCAGTACTTC. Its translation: CASSYQHRYEQYF.

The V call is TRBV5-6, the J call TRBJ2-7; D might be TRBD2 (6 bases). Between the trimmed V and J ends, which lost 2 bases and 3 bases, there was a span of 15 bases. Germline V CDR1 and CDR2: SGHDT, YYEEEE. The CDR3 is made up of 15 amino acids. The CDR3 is CASSFGTGNGYEQYF. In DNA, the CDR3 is TGTGCCAGCAGCTTCGGGACTGGGAACGGCTACGAGCAGTACTTC.

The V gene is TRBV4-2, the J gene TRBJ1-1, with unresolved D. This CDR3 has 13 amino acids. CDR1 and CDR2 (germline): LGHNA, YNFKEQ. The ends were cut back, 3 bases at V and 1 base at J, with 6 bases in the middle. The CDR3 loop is CASSHFGNTEAFF. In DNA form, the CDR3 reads TGTGCCAGCAGCCATTTCGGGAACACTGAAGCTTTCTTT.

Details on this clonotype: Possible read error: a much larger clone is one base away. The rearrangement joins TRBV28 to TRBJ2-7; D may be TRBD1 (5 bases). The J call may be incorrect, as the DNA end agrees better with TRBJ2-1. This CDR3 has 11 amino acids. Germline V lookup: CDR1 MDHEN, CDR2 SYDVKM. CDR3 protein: CASRHLTVQFF. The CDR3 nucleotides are TGTGCCAGCAGACATCTGACAGTGCAGTTCTTC.

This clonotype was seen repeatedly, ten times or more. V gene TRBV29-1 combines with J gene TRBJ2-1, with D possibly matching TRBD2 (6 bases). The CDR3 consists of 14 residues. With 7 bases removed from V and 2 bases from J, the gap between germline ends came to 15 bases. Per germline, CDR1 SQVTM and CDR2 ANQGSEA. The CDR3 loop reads CSGLSSATYNEQFF. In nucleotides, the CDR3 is TGCAGCGGCCTGTCTAGCGCCACCTACAATGAGCAGTTCTTC.

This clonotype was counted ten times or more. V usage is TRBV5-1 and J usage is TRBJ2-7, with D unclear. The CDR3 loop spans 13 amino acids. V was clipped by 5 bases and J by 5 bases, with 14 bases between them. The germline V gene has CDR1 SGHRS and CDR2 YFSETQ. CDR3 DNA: TGCGCCAGCAGTTCTAGGTTAGTCGACGAGCAGTACTTC. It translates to CASSSRLVDEQYF.

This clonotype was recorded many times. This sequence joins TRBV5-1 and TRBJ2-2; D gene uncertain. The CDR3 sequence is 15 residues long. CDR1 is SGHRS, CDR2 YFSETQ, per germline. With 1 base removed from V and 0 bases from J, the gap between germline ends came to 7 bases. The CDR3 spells CASSLSWTNTGELFF. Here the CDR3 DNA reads TGCGCCAGCAGCTTGAGCTGGACGAACACCGGGGAGCTGTTTTTT.

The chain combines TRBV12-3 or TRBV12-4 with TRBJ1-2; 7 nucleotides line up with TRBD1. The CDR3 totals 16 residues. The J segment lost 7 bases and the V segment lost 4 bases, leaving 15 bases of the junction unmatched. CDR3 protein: CASSSRQGRGRSGYTF. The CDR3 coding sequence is TGTGCCAGCAGTTCTCGACAGGGAAGGGGAAGAAGTGGCTACACCTTC.

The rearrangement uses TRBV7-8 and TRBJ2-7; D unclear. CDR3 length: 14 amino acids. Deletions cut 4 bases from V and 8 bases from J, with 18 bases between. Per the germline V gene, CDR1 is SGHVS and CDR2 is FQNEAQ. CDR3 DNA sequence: TGTGCCAGCAGCTCGTCTGTCCGGCTTACTCAGCAGTACTTC. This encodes CASSSSVRLTQQYF.

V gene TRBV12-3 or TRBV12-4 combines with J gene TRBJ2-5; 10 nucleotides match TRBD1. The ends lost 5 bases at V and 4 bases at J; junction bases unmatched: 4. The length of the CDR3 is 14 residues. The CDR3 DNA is TGTGCCAGCAGTAGGGGACAGGGGAGAGAGACCCAGTACTTC. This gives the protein CASSRGQGRETQYF.

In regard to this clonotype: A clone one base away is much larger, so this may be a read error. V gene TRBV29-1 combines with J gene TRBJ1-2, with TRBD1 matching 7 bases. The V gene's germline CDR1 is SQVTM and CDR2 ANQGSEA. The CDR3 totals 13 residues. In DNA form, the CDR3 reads TGCAGCGTTCTGACAGGGAGCACCTATGGCTCCACCTTC. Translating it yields CSVLTGSTYGSTF. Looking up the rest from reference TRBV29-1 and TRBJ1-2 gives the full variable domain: SAVISQKPSRDICQRGTSLTIQCQVDSQVTMMFWYRQQPGQSLTLIATANQGSEATYESGFVIDKFPISRPNLTFSTLTVSNMSPEDSSIYLCSVLTGSTYGSTFGSGTRLTVV.

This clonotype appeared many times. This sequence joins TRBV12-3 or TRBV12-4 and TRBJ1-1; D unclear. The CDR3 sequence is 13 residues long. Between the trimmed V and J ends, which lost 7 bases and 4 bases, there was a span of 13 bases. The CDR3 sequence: CASTRGGFTEAFF. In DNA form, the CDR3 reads TGTGCCAGCACCCGGGGAGGGTTCACTGAAGCTTTCTTT.

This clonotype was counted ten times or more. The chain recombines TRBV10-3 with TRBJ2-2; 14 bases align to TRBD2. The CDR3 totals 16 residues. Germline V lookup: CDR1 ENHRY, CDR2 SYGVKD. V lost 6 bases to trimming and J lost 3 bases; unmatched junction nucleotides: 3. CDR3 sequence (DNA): TGTGCCATCAGGAGACTAGCGGGGGGGCACACCGGGGAGCTGTTTTTT. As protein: CAIRRLAGGHTGELFF.

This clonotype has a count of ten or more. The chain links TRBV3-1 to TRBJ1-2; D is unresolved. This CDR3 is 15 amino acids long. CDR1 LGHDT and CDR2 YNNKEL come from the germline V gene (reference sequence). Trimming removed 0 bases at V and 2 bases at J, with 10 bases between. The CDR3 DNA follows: TGTGCCAGCAGCCAAGAATCGTCCGGGAACTATGGCTACACCTTC. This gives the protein CASSQESSGNYGYTF.

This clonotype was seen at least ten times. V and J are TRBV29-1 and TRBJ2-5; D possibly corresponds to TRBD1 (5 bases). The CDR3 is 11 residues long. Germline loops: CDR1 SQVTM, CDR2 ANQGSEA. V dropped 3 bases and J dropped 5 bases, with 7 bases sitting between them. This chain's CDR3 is CSVEGLETQYF. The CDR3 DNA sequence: TGCAGCGTTGAGGGGCTGGAGACCCAGTACTTC.

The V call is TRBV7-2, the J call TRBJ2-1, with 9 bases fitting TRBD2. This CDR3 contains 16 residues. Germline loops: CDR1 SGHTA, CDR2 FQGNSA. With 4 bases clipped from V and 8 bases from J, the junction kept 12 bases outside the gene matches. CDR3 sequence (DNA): TGTGCCAGCAGCTCCCGGGGCGGGAGGGCGTTCGATGAGCAGTTCTTC. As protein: CASSSRGGRAFDEQFF.

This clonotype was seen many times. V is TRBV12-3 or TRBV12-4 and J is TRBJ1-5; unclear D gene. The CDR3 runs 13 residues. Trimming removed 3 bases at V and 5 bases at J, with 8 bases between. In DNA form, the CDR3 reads TGTGCCAGCAGTTTGGGGTATGATCAGCCCCAGCATTTT. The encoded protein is CASSLGYDQPQHF.

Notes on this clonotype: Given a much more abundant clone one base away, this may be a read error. For the CDR3, the DNA is TGTGCCAGTAGTAGAGAACAGGGGGCCTACGAGCAGTACTTC. Its translation: CASSREQGAYEQYF. The chain is built from TRBV19 and TRBJ2-7, with 8 bases fitting TRBD1. This CDR3 has 14 amino acids. CDR1 is LNHDA, CDR2 SQIVND, per germline (reference sequence). V shed 4 bases, J shed 2 bases, and the junction held 4 bases outside the gene matches.